The clone carrying this T cell receptor beta chain was counted once. These data belong to a study of T cell changes during pregnancy in multiple sclerosis. Trimming took off 3 bases at V and 9 bases at J, with 9 bases between the two ends. CDR1 is DFQATT and CDR2 is SNEGSKA in the germline V gene (reference sequence). The CDR3 runs to 11 residues. Produced via immunoSEQ multiplex PCR; TCRdb's table is partial and in-frame only. The sample lists more than 55,000 clones; 90% to 95% were seen once. The starting material was CD8+ T cells from peripheral blood mononuclear cells, obtained after pregnancy. This TCR was recovered from a female donor with multiple sclerosis, enrolled in a pregnancy study. The chain joins TRBV20-1 to TRBJ2-1; D unresolved. The CDR3 nucleotides are TGCAGTGCTAGGGTGGCTCCTGAGCAGTTCTTC. Translation: CSARVAPEQFF.